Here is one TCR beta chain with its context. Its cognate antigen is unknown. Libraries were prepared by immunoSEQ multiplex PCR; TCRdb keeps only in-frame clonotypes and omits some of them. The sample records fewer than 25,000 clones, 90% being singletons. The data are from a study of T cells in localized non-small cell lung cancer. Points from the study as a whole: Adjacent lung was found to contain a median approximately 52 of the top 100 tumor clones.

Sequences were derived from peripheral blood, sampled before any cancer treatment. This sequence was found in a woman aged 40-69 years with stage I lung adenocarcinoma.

CDR3 DNA: TGCGCCAGCAGCAATCAGGGGGACACTGAAGCTTTCTTT. This encodes CASSNQGDTEAFF. This chain joins TRBV5-1 and TRBJ1-1; 7 nucleotides match TRBD1. CDR3 length equals 13 residues. From germline, CDR1 is SGHRS and CDR2 YFSETQ. V lost 4 bases, J lost 3 bases, and 3 bases stayed unmatched.